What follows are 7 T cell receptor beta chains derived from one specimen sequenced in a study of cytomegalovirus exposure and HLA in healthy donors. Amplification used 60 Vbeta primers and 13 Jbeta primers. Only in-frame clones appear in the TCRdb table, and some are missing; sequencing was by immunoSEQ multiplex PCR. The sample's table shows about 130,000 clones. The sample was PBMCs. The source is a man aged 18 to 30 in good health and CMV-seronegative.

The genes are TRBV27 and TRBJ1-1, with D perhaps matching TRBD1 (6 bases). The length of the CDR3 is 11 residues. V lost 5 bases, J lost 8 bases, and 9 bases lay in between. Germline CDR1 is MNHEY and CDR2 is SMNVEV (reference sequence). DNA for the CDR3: TGTGCCAGCAGTCAGGGGAGAGAAGCTTTCTTT. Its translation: CASSQGREAFF.

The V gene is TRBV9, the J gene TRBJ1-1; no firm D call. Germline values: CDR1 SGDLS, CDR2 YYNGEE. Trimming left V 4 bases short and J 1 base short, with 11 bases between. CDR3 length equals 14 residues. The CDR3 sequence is CASSPRAENTEAFF. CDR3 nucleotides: TGTGCCAGCAGCCCTAGAGCTGAGAACACTGAAGCTTTCTTT.

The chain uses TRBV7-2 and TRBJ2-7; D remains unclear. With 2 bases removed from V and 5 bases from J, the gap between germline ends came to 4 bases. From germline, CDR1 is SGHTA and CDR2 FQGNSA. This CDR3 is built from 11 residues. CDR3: CASSLLHEQYF. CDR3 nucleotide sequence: TGTGCCAGCAGCTTACTCCACGAGCAGTACTTC.

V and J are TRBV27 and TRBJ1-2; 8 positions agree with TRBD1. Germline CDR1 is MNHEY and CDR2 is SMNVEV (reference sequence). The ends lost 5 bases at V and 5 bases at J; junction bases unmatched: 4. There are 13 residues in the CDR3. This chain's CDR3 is CASSPQGVYGYTF. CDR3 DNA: TGTGCCAGCAGTCCACAGGGGGTATATGGCTACACCTTC.

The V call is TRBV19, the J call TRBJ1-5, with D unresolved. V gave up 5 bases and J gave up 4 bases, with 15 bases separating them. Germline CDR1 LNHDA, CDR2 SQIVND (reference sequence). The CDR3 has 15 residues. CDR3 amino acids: CASSPPRQGNQPQHF. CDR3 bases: TGTGCCAGTAGTCCCCCCCGACAAGGTAATCAGCCCCAGCATTTT.

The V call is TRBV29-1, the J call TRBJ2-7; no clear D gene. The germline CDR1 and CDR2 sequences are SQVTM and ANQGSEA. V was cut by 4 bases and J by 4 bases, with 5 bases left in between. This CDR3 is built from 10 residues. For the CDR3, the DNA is TGCAGCGTTGCTCCGTACGAGCAGTACTTC. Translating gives CSVAPYEQYF.

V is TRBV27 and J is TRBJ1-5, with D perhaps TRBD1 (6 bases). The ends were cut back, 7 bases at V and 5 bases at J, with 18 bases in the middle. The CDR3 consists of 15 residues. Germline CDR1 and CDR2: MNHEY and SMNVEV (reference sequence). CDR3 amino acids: CASKKGELDDQPQHF. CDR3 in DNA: TGTGCCAGCAAAAAGGGGGAACTGGATGATCAGCCCCAGCATTTT.